This T cell receptor (beta chain) was captured by sequencing in a study of T cells in Graves' hyperthyroidism and ophthalmopathy. Whole-study context: Peripheral blood was collected at initial diagnosis, before any treatment. Regarding the study as a whole: Ophthalmopathy prediction by the model preceded onset by a median about 6.3 months.

This clonotype was recorded at least ten times. Its antigen is currently unknown. From RNA transcripts, TCR beta CDR3 regions were amplified. The TCR CDR3 first-round RT-PCR relied on the HTBI primer set. TCRdb re-called the multiplex PCR reads with MiXCR, one entry per CDR3 protein. The table has over 250,000 distinct CDR3 sequences, less than 30% seen once; the top ten hold about 25%. Diagnosis of hyperthyroidism was new in patients aged 18 to 65, and its duration was under 2 months. With 4 bases clipped from V and 5 bases from J, the junction kept 9 bases outside the gene matches. The CDR3 covers 14 residues. Germline V gene data show CDR1 as SQVTM and CDR2 as ANQGSEA.

The clonotype originates from a man in his forties with Graves' hyperthyroidism that later progressed to Graves' ophthalmopathy. Source material: blood. This sequence joins TRBV29-1 and TRBJ1-1; TRBD1 matches at 8 bases. The CDR3 region has the DNA TGCAGCGTTGTTACGGACAGGGTGGAAACTGAAGCTTTCTTT. This gives the protein CSVVTDRVETEAFF.